The rows below give T cell receptor beta chains drawn from one sample of a study of blood T cell repertoires in COVID-19. Libraries were prepared by immunoSEQ multiplex PCR; TCRdb keeps only in-frame clonotypes and omits some of them. The table shows some 160,000 clones, with around 83% occurring only once. Sequenced input: peripheral blood. The origin of the receptors is an older woman who had recovered from COVID-19. Each CDR3 is given with its conserved first and last residue. D genes are given only for firm matches. Size is omitted from some rows. Given values are once, few, many or a class for expanded clones.

d_gene,v_gene,abundance,j_gene,CDR3nt,CDR3aa
TRBD1,TRBV5-1,NA,TRBJ1-6,TGCGCCAGCAGCTTGGGACAGGGGGGTTCACCCCTCCACTTT,CASSLGQGGSPLHF
TRBD2,TRBV18,NA,TRBJ2-3,TGTGCCAGCTCATGGACTAGCCCTAGAACAGATACGCAGTATTTT,CASSWTSPRTDTQYF
TRBD1,TRBV18,NA,TRBJ1-2,TGTGCCAGCTCACCGGGCGGGACAGCTTTAAGTTTTGGCTACACCTTC,CASSPGGTALSFGYTF
NA,TRBV6-1,NA,TRBJ1-5,TGTGCCCTTACCTCACAGCCAAATCAGCCCCAGCATTTT,CALTSQPNQPQHF
NA,TRBV10-3,once,TRBJ1-4,TGTGCCATCAGTGAAGGGGGATTTGAGGAAAAACTGTTTTTT,CAISEGGFEEKLFF
TRBD2,TRBV14,NA,TRBJ2-1,TGTGCCAGCAGCCAACCGTGGACTAGCGGGGGGGGTAGGCAGTTCTTC,CASSQPWTSGGGRQFF
TRBD2,TRBV19,NA,TRBJ2-1,TGTGCCAGTAGGAGGGGACTAGCGGGAGTTGAGCAGTTCTTC,CASRRGLAGVEQFF
NA,TRBV28,NA,TRBJ2-6,TGTGCCAGCAGTTTTCGGGGCTCTGGGGCCAACGTCCTGACTTTC,CASSFRGSGANVLTF
TRBD1,TRBV2,NA,TRBJ1-1,TGTGCCAGCAGTCGACAGGGGTCTAGCACTGAAGCTTTCTTT,CASSRQGSSTEAFF
NA,TRBV20-1,NA,TRBJ1-5,TGCAGTGCTAGTGCTTGGCAGATGAATCAGCCCCAGCATTTT,CSASAWQMNQPQHF
TRBD1,TRBV28,NA,TRBJ2-1,TGTGCCAGCAGCTTACCGGGACAGGGCTACAATGAGCAGTTCTTC,CASSLPGQGYNEQFF
TRBD2,TRBV6-5,once,TRBJ2-1,TGTGCCAGCAGTTCTTGGACTAGGGTCCCCAATGAGCAGTTCTTC,CASSSWTRVPNEQFF
TRBD2,TRBV5-6,NA,TRBJ2-1,TGTGCCAGCAGCCCTTTAGCGGGAGCGGGCAATGAGCAGTTCTTC,CASSPLAGAGNEQFF
NA,TRBV5-1,NA,TRBJ1-5,TGCGCCAGCAGCTTGGAAGGGGGAAGCGGTCAGCCCCAGCATTTT,CASSLEGGSGQPQHF
NA,TRBV9,NA,TRBJ1-2,TGTGCCAGCAGCGTAGTGGCGGGGGCAGAGGGCTACACCTTC,CASSVVAGAEGYTF
NA,TRBV27,NA,TRBJ1-6,TGTGCCACTCGGGATGGCTCCTATAATTCACCCCTCCACTTT,CATRDGSYNSPLHF
TRBD2,TRBV6-5,NA,TRBJ2-1,TGTGCCATCCAGCAGAGACTAGCGGTCTACAATGAGCAGTTCTTC,CAIQQRLAVYNEQFF
TRBD1,TRBV3-1/TRBV3-2,NA,TRBJ1-2,TGTGCCAGCAGCCAAGATGGCCACCGGGACAGGGATCCCAACACCTTC,CASSQDGHRDRDPNTF
NA,TRBV25-1,NA,TRBJ2-1,TGTGCCAGCAGTGAATATAGGGGGAGCGGAGACAATGAGCAGTTCTTC,CASSEYRGSGDNEQFF
TRBD1,TRBV6-5,NA,TRBJ1-2,TGTGCCGGATCCGGCGGGACAGGGGACCTCGTGGGCTACACCTTC,CAGSGGTGDLVGYTF
NA,TRBV6-6,NA,TRBJ1-4,TGTGCCAGCAGTTTGGGCCCCATTAATGAAAAACTGTTTTTT,CASSLGPINEKLFF
TRBD1,TRBV9,NA,TRBJ2-5,TGTGCCAGCAGCCCTCGCCTACAGGGGGAGACCCAGTACTTC,CASSPRLQGETQYF
NA,TRBV5-1,few,TRBJ1-4,TGCGCCAGCAGCATCAACAGGGATGGGATTCTGTTTTTT,CASSINRDGILFF
NA,TRBV2,NA,TRBJ2-7,TGTGCCAGCAGTGTGGCCAGGGGATACTACGAGCAGTACTTC,CASSVARGYYEQYF
TRBD1,TRBV5-1,NA,TRBJ2-1,TGCGCCAGCAGCCTGCGGACAGGGGACAATGAGCAGTTCTTC,CASSLRTGDNEQFF
NA,TRBV4-1,once,TRBJ2-1,TGCGCCAGCAGCCAAGATCCGGCAGGGGCCTACAATGAGCAGTTCTTC,CASSQDPAGAYNEQFF
TRBD1,TRBV9,few,TRBJ2-7,TGTGCCAGCAGCGCCGACAGGGGGCGGAGGCAGTACTTC,CASSADRGRRQYF
TRBD2,TRBV5-1,NA,TRBJ2-3,TGCGCCAGCAGCCCTTCGGGACTAATCACAGATACGCAGTATTTT,CASSPSGLITDTQYF
NA,TRBV5-1,NA,TRBJ2-5,TGCGCCAGCAGCTTACCCCCAACATTGGGAGCCCAGTACTTC,CASSLPPTLGAQYF
NA,TRBV24-1,NA,TRBJ2-7,TGTGCCACCAGTGACCCAGGCAGGGCCTACGAGCAGTACTTC,CATSDPGRAYEQYF
TRBD2,TRBV7-8,NA,TRBJ2-3,TGTGCCAGCAGCCCCCTAGCGGGAAATACGCAGTATTTT,CASSPLAGNTQYF
TRBD1,TRBV7-8,NA,TRBJ1-1,TGTGCCAGCAGCAAGGGGACAGCCCAAGTGGGGACTGAAGCTTTCTTT,CASSKGTAQVGTEAFF
NA,TRBV15,NA,TRBJ1-6,TGTGCCACCAGCGGGGGCGGGGGTAATAATTCACCCCTCCACTTT,CATSGGGGNNSPLHF
TRBD1,TRBV7-9,NA,TRBJ2-5,TGTGCCAGCAGTACTCCGGGACAGCAAGAGACCCAGTACTTC,CASSTPGQQETQYF
NA,TRBV29-1,NA,TRBJ2-2,TGCAGCGGCCACCCGGGGCGGGACGGGGAGCTGTTTTTT,CSGHPGRDGELFF
TRBD1,TRBV29-1,NA,TRBJ1-1,TGCAGCGCCCTCCCCCGGGGACAGGGATCTGAAGCTTTCTTT,CSALPRGQGSEAFF
NA,TRBV28,once,TRBJ2-1,TGTGCCAGCAGTTTATGGGTGAGCAACTTGAGCCCCTACAATGAGCAGTTCTTC,CASSLWVSNLSPYNEQFF
TRBD1,TRBV7-6,NA,TRBJ2-5,TGTGCCAGCAGCACCCCCAGGGGGCTGCAAGAGACCCAGTACTTC,CASSTPRGLQETQYF
NA,TRBV7-8,NA,TRBJ1-5,TGTGCCAGCAGTCCCCTGGGCAGCAATCAGCCCCAGCATTTT,CASSPLGSNQPQHF
TRBD2,TRBV11-2,NA,TRBJ2-5,TGTGCCAGCAGCTTAGAGGGCTTAGCGGGAGTTGGGACCCAGTACTTC,CASSLEGLAGVGTQYF
TRBD1,TRBV7-3,NA,TRBJ2-3,TGTGCCAGCAGCCCGCAGACAGGGGTTGAGGCAGATACGCAGTATTTT,CASSPQTGVEADTQYF
TRBD1,TRBV5-1,few,TRBJ1-2,TGCGCCAGCAGCCTCCAGACAGGGGGCTATGGCTACACCTTC,CASSLQTGGYGYTF
NA,TRBV30,NA,TRBJ1-2,TGTGCCTGGAGTACCCCGGGAGGCTTCTATGGCTACACCTTC,CAWSTPGGFYGYTF